These 30 T cell receptor beta chains were sequenced from one sample in a study of radiotherapy plus CTLA-4 blockade in lung cancer. Assay: immunoSEQ multiplex PCR; the TCRdb copy retains only in-frame clones and omits some. The table has around 44,000 clones, less than 90% seen once. Sequenced material: peripheral blood, taken from a patient treated with radiotherapy plus ipilimumab. These TCRs come from a human donor with non-small cell lung cancer that progressed on radiotherapy plus ipilimumab. Some clones in this sample may be carry-over from other donors' samples.

This clone was seen only once. The chain carries TRBV19 and TRBJ1-1; 8 positions agree with TRBD1. Germline trimming cut 11 bases from V and 6 bases from J; bases unmatched to any gene: 8. In germline, CDR1 is LNHDA, CDR2 SQIVND (reference sequence). The CDR3 contains 12 residues. The CDR3 sequence is CASSRTGPEAFF. As DNA, the CDR3 is TGTGCCTCGAGCCGGACAGGGCCTGAAGCTTTCTTT.

The gene calls are TRBV12-5 and TRBJ2-5; 12 nucleotides align to TRBD2. Germline V gene data show CDR1 as LGHNT and CDR2 as FRNRAP. Germline trimming cut 5 bases from V and 5 bases from J; bases unmatched to any gene: 3. This CDR3 contains 14 residues. The CDR3 DNA sequence: TGTGCTAGTGGTACGACTAGCGGGAGTGAGACCCAGTACTTC. Translation: CASGTTSGSETQYF.

The chain links TRBV29-1 to TRBJ2-1; TRBD2 matches at 11 bases. The V and J ends lost 7 bases and 4 bases, in that order; junction bases with no gene match: 9. This CDR3 comprises 15 residues. CDR1 is SQVTM, CDR2 ANQGSEA, per germline. The CDR3 DNA follows: TGCAGCGCCCTCACGGGGACTAGCGGATACAATGAGCAGTTCTTC. Translation gives CSALTGTSGYNEQFF.

The chain combines TRBV18 with TRBJ2-5; D gene unclear. Germline V CDR1 and CDR2: KGHSH, LQKENI. This CDR3 contains 14 residues. The V end lost 3 bases, the J end lost 4 bases, and 12 bases lay between the germline ends. DNA of the CDR3: TGTGCCAGCTCACCCTCCGGTTTTCGAGAGACCCAGTACTTC. Its protein product is CASSPSGFRETQYF.

The rearrangement uses TRBV6-1 and TRBJ2-7; no firm D call. The CDR3 has 15 residues. CDR1 and CDR2 (germline): MNHNS, SASEGT. V dropped 3 bases and J dropped 4 bases, with 16 bases sitting between them. DNA for the CDR3: TGTGCCAGCAGTGACCCACCTAAAAGTTTATACGAGCAGTACTTC. Amino acid sequence: CASSDPPKSLYEQYF.

This clone turned up a few times. The gene calls are TRBV6-5 and TRBJ2-1, with TRBD1 matching over 8 bases. Trimming at V came to 3 bases and at J to 9 bases, leaving 10 bases not matched to a gene. This CDR3 spans 15 amino acids. In germline, CDR1 is MNHEY, CDR2 SVGAGI. The CDR3 DNA reads TGTGCCAGCAGTTATAGTGGACAGGGAAGCGGTGAGCAGTTCTTC. This sequence encodes CASSYSGQGSGEQFF.

V is TRBV6-5 and J is TRBJ1-1; TRBD1 matches at 9 bases. The CDR3 totals 14 residues. V lost 9 bases, J lost 10 bases, and 15 bases stayed unmatched. CDR1 is MNHEY and CDR2 is SVGAGI in the germline V gene. The CDR3: CASRVVRQGDGAFF. CDR3 in DNA: TGTGCCAGTAGGGTGGTGAGACAGGGGGACGGAGCTTTCTTT.

The J gene is TRBJ2-4, the V gene TRBV11-2; TRBD2 might be the D (6 bases). Trimming left V 2 bases short and J 6 bases short, with 14 bases between. Germline CDR1 is SGHAT and CDR2 is FQNNGV. The CDR3 totals 15 residues. CDR3 nucleotides: TGTGCCAGCAGCTTAATTGGGCAGGGAGGAAACATTCAGTACTTC. It encodes CASSLIGQGGNIQYF.

V gene TRBV5-6 combines with J gene TRBJ2-1; TRBD2 agrees at 13 bases. The CDR3 spans 18 residues. Germline assignment: CDR1 SGHDT and CDR2 YYEEEE. V lost 0 bases to trimming and J lost 2 bases; unmatched junction nucleotides: 5. CDR3 sequence (DNA): TGTGCCAGCAGCTTGGTTGGACTAGCGGGAGAGACCTACAATGAGCAGTTCTTC. This translates into CASSLVGLAGETYNEQFF.

This rearrangement joins TRBV6-4 to TRBJ1-1; the D gene is possibly TRBD1 (5 bases). The V end was cut by 4 bases, the J end by 5 bases, with 17 bases between. Per the germline V gene, CDR1 is MRHNA and CDR2 is SNTAGT. This CDR3 spans 15 amino acids. Here the CDR3 reads CASSAELGARTEAFF. DNA of the CDR3: TGTGCCAGCAGTGCGGAGCTAGGGGCACGGACTGAAGCTTTCTTT.

Only a few counts were recorded for this clone. This chain joins TRBV7-2 and TRBJ2-4; tentatively, D is TRBD2 (7 bases). The V end lost 5 bases, the J end lost 7 bases, and 12 bases lay between the germline ends. The CDR3 spans 13 residues. The V gene's germline CDR1 is SGHTA and CDR2 FQGNSA. The CDR3 spells CASSPEGGNIQYF. CDR3 in DNA: TGTGCCAGCAGCCCTGAGGGGGGGAACATTCAGTACTTC. The full variable domain, in which reference TRBV7-2 and TRBJ2-4 provide the parts outside the CDR3, is GAGVSQSPSNKVTEKGKDVELRCDPISGHTALYWYRQSLGQGLEFLIYFQGNSAPDKSGLPSDRFSAERTGGSVSTLTIQRTQQEDSAVYLCASSPEGGNIQYFGAGTRLSVL.

This rearrangement joins TRBV9 to TRBJ2-5; no definite D call. The CDR3 sequence is 15 residues long. Germline V gives CDR1 SGDLS, CDR2 YYNGEE. Trimming cost V 2 bases and J 5 bases, with 16 bases left between them. The CDR3 DNA follows: TGTGCCAGCAGCGTCTCCAGGTCGAGTAGTGAGACCCAGTACTTC. Translation gives CASSVSRSSSETQYF.

V is TRBV5-5 and J is TRBJ2-3; TRBD2 agrees at 7 bases. V was pared by 4 bases and J by 1 base, with 3 bases of the junction left unmatched. Per germline, CDR1 SGHKS and CDR2 YYEKEE (reference sequence). The CDR3 runs 14 residues. CDR3 amino acids: CASSRTSGTDTQYF. As DNA, the CDR3 is TGTGCCAGCAGCCGAACTAGCGGCACAGATACGCAGTATTTT.

Here the CDR3 reads CASKDGGNLYNEQFF. The CDR3 DNA follows: TGTGCCAGTAAGGATGGCGGGAATCTTTACAATGAGCAGTTCTTC. The chain uses TRBV19 and TRBJ2-1, with D tentatively TRBD2 (6 bases). This CDR3 contains 15 residues. Germline V gene data show CDR1 as LNHDA and CDR2 as SQIVND (reference sequence). Trimming took off 7 bases at V and 4 bases at J, with 17 bases between the two ends.

This chain links TRBV28 with TRBJ2-5, with 7 bases aligning to TRBD2. The CDR3 covers 17 residues. Germline assignment: CDR1 MDHEN and CDR2 SYDVKM. V shed 1 base, J shed 6 bases, and the junction held 14 bases outside the gene matches. In DNA form, the CDR3 reads TGTGCCAGCAGTTTATCCTTGATGGGCGGGAGTGCAAAGACCCAGTACTTC. Its translation: CASSLSLMGGSAKTQYF.

The chain couples TRBV27 to TRBJ1-2; 10 bases fit TRBD1. CDR3 length: 17 residues. Trimming took 1 base from V and 2 from J; bases not matched to a gene: 7. The germline CDR1 and CDR2 sequences are MNHEY and SMNVEV (reference sequence). CDR3 protein: CASSLLATGGVNYGYTF. CDR3 nucleotide sequence: TGTGCCAGCAGTTTATTAGCGACAGGGGGCGTAAACTATGGCTACACCTTC.

The rearrangement joins TRBV9 to TRBJ1-1; no reliable D call. The length of the CDR3 is 13 residues. In germline, CDR1 is SGDLS, CDR2 YYNGEE. The ends were cut back, 4 bases at V and 4 bases at J, with 11 bases in the middle. The CDR3 sequence: CASSRGPLTEAFF. CDR3 coding DNA: TGTGCCAGCAGCCGTGGGCCGCTCACTGAAGCTTTCTTT. The full variable domain, its missing parts supplied by reference TRBV9 and TRBJ1-1, is DSGVTQTPKHLITATGQRVTLRCSPRSGDLSVYWYQQSLDQGLQFLIQYYNGEERAKGNILERFSAQQFPDLHSELNLSSLELGDSALYFCASSRGPLTEAFFGQGTRLTVV.

This chain joins TRBV6-1 and TRBJ1-5, with 8 bases matching TRBD1. The CDR3 totals 17 residues. CDR1 MNHNS and CDR2 SASEGT come from the germline V gene. V was clipped by 4 bases and J by 0 bases; unmatched bases: 8. Here the CDR3 reads CASSGFVGQGSNQPQHF. The CDR3 DNA is TGTGCCAGCAGTGGGTTTGTCGGACAGGGTAGCAATCAGCCCCAGCATTTT.

This clone turned up a few times. The gene calls are TRBV30 and TRBJ2-7; TRBD1 matches at 8 bases. Germline V gene data show CDR1 as GTSNPN and CDR2 as SVGIG (reference sequence). The CDR3 consists of 13 residues. The V and J ends lost 4 bases and 3 bases, in that order; junction bases with no gene match: 5. CDR3 in DNA: TGTGCCTGGACCCGAACAGGGGGCTACGAGCAGTACTTC. This gives the protein CAWTRTGGYEQYF.

The CDR3 reads CASSLFFQGPDEQFF. The CDR3 bases are TGTGCCAGCAGTTTGTTTTTTCAGGGCCCCGATGAGCAGTTCTTC. The rearrangement joins TRBV27 to TRBJ2-1; a possible D gene is TRBD1 (5 bases). Looked up from germline, CDR1 is MNHEY and CDR2 is SMNVEV (reference sequence). This CDR3 is built from 15 residues. Trimming cost V 3 bases and J 8 bases, with 17 bases left between them.

V is TRBV2 and J is TRBJ1-5; no firm D call. Trimming left V 3 bases short and J 0 bases short, with 9 bases between. CDR1 and CDR2 (germline): SNHLY, FYNNEI. The CDR3 contains 15 residues. CDR3 sequence: CASSEGSYSNQPQHF. CDR3 sequence (DNA): TGTGCCAGCAGTGAGGGGAGTTATAGCAATCAGCCCCAGCATTTT.

The chain couples TRBV10-3 to TRBJ2-4, with 10 nucleotides matching TRBD1. CDR1 is ENHRY and CDR2 is SYGVKD in the germline V gene. This CDR3 is 12 amino acids long. V shed 9 bases and J 6 bases; nucleotides not matched to a gene: 2. The CDR3 nucleotides read TGTGCCATAGGACAGGGGGGAAACATTCAGTACTTC. It is translated as CAIGQGGNIQYF.

The V and J genes are TRBV2 and TRBJ1-2; perhaps TRBD1 as D (6 bases). V lost 6 bases and J 8 bases, leaving 16 bases between the germline ends. Germline lookup yields CDR1 SNHLY and CDR2 FYNNEI. This CDR3 is built from 13 residues. The CDR3 loop is CASRDHRALGYTF. The CDR3 DNA reads as TGTGCCAGCAGGGACCACAGGGCCCTGGGCTACACCTTC.

The chain links TRBV5-1 to TRBJ2-3, with D tentatively TRBD1 (6 bases). The CDR3 runs 14 residues. Trimming removed 0 bases from V and 3 bases from J, with 8 bases in between. CDR1 and CDR2 (germline): SGHRS, YFSETQ. DNA of the CDR3: TGCGCCAGCAGCTTGGGACAGGAGACAGATACGCAGTATTTT. The encoded protein is CASSLGQETDTQYF. Drawing the rest from reference TRBV5-1 and TRBJ2-3, the complete variable domain is KAGVTQTPRYLIKTRGQQVTLSCSPISGHRSVSWYQQTPGQGLQFLFEYFSETQRNKGNFPGRFSGRQFSNSRSEMNVSTLELGDSALYLCASSLGQETDTQYFGPGTRLTVL.

The chain links TRBV5-1 to TRBJ1-3; the D is unclear. CDR1 is SGHRS and CDR2 is YFSETQ in the germline V gene. This CDR3 region has 15 residues. The ends were cut back, 5 bases at V and 0 bases at J, with 12 bases in the middle. Written as DNA, the CDR3 is TGCGCCAGCAGTTTAGAGGGTAACTCTGGAAACACCATATATTTT. Protein sequence: CASSLEGNSGNTIYF. Variable domain in full (rest from reference TRBV5-1 and TRBJ1-3): KAGVTQTPRYLIKTRGQQVTLSCSPISGHRSVSWYQQTPGQGLQFLFEYFSETQRNKGNFPGRFSGRQFSNSRSEMNVSTLELGDSALYLCASSLEGNSGNTIYFGEGSWLTVV.

This clone occurred once. This chain links TRBV7-9 with TRBJ2-4; TRBD1 aligns across 7 bases. The CDR3 runs 16 residues. Germline V gene lookup returns CDR1 SEHNR and CDR2 FQNEAQ (reference sequence). V lost 5 bases to trimming and J lost 6 bases; unmatched junction nucleotides: 13. The CDR3 DNA reads as TGTGCCAGCAGCCCCCTAGGGGCAGGGGGTGGAAACATTCAGTACTTC. Translating gives CASSPLGAGGGNIQYF.

The chain has TRBV10-1 and TRBJ2-2; weak D call: TRBD1 (6 bases). Germline CDR1 is WNHNN and CDR2 is SYGVQD (reference sequence). V was clipped by 0 bases and J by 2 bases, with 7 bases between them. This CDR3 has 15 amino acids. CDR3 coding DNA: TGCGCCAGCAGTGAGTCGACAGGAAACACCGGGGAGCTGTTTTTT. The encoded protein is CASSESTGNTGELFF.

This chain uses TRBV29-1 with TRBJ2-7; 15 positions agree with TRBD2. From germline, CDR1 is SQVTM and CDR2 ANQGSEA. The length of the CDR3 is 15 residues. With V trimmed by 0 bases and J by 5 bases, 2 bases remained unmatched. The CDR3 coding sequence is TGCAGCGTTGAAGAAGGACTAGCGGGAGGGGACGAGCAGTACTTC. Translated, it gives CSVEEGLAGGDEQYF.

This clone occurred a few times. V is TRBV30 and J is TRBJ1-4; 7 positions agree with TRBD1. The germline V gene encodes CDR1 GTSNPN and CDR2 SVGIG (reference sequence). The CDR3 length is 13 residues. V lost 5 bases and J lost 10; bases outside the gene matches: 10. The CDR3 loop reads CAWEGAGASKLFF. In nucleotides, the CDR3 is TGTGCCTGGGAGGGGGCAGGGGCTTCAAAACTGTTTTTT.

This chain uses TRBV14 with TRBJ1-1, with 7 bases fitting TRBD1. The V segment lost 2 bases and the J segment 10 bases; nucleotides outside the gene matches: 4. Germline loops: CDR1 SGHDN, CDR2 FVKESK. The CDR3 totals 12 residues. The CDR3 nucleotides read TGTGCCAGCAGCCAAATGGGACAGCGAGCTTTCTTT. Amino acids: CASSQMGQRAFF.